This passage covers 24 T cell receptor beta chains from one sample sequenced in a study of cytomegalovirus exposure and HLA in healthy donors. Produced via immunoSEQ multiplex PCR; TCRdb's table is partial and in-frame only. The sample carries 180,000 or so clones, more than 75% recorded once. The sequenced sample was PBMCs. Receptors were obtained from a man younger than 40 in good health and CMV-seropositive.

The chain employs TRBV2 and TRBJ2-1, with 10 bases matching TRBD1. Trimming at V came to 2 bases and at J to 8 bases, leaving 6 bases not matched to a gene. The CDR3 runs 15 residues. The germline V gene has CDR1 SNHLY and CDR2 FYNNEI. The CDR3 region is CASSERDRGIHEQFF. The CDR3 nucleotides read TGTGCCAGCAGTGAAAGGGACAGGGGAATCCATGAGCAGTTCTTC.

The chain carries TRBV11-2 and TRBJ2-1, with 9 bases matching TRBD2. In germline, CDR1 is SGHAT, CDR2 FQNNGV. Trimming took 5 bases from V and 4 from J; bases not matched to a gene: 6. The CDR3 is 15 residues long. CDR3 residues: CASSPRRGGYNEQFF. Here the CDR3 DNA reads TGTGCCAGCAGCCCCAGGCGGGGGGGATACAATGAGCAGTTCTTC.

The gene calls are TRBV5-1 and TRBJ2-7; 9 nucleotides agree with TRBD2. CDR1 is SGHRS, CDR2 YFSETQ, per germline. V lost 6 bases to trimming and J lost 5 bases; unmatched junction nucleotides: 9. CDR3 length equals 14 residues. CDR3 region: CASISTAGGHEQYF. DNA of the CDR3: TGCGCCAGCATCTCAACAGCGGGAGGCCACGAGCAGTACTTC.

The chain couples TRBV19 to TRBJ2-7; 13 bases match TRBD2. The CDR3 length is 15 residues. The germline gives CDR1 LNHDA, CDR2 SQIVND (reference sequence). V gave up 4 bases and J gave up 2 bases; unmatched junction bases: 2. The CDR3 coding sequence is TGTGCCAGTAGTAAAGGACTAGCGGGAGCCTACGAGCAGTACTTC. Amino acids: CASSKGLAGAYEQYF.

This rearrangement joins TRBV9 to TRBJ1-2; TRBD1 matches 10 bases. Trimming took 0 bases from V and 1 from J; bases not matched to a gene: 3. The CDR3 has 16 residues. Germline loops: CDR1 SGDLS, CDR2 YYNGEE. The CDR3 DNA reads TGTGCCAGCAGCGTAGCAGGGACAGGGGTTAACTATGGCTACACCTTC. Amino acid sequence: CASSVAGTGVNYGYTF.

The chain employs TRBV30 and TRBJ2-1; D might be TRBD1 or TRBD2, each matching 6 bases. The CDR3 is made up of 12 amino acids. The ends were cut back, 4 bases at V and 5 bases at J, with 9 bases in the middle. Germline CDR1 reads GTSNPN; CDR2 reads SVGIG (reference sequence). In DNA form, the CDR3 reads TGTGCCTGGATTCGGGGGCACAATGAGCAGTTCTTC. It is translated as CAWIRGHNEQFF. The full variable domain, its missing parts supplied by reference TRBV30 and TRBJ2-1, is SQTIHQWPATLVQPVGSPLSLECTVEGTSNPNLYWYRQAAGRGLQLLFYSVGIGQISSEVPQNLSASRPQDRQFILSSKKLLLSDSGFYLCAWIRGHNEQFFGPGTRLTVL.

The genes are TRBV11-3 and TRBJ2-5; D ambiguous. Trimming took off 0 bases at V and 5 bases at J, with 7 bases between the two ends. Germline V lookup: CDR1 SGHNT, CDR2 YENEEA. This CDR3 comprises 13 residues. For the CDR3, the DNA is TGTGCCAGCAGCTTAGATTATGGGGAGACCCAGTACTTC. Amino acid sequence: CASSLDYGETQYF.

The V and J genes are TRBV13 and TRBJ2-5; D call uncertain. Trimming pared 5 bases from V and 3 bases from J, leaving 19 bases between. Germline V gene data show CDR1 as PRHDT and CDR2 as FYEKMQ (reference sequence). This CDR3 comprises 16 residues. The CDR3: CASSPLGERKEETQYF. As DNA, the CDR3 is TGTGCCAGCAGCCCCCTTGGAGAACGGAAAGAAGAGACCCAGTACTTC.

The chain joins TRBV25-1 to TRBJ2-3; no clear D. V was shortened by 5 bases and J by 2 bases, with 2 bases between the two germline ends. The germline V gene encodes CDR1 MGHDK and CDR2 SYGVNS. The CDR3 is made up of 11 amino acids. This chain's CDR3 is CASSFTDTQYF. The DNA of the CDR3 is TGTGCCAGCAGTTTCACAGATACGCAGTATTTT. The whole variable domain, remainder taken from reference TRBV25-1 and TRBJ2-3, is EADIYQTPRYLVIGTGKKITLECSQTMGHDKMYWYQQDPGMELHLIHYSYGVNSTEKGDLSSESTVSRIRTEHFPLTLESARPSHTSQYLCASSFTDTQYFGPGTRLTVL.

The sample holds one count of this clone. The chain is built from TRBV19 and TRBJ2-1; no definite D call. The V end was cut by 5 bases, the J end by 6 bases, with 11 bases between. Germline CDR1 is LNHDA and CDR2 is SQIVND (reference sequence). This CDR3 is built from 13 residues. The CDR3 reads CASSGRDRNEQFF. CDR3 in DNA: TGTGCCAGTAGTGGGCGAGACCGCAATGAGCAGTTCTTC.

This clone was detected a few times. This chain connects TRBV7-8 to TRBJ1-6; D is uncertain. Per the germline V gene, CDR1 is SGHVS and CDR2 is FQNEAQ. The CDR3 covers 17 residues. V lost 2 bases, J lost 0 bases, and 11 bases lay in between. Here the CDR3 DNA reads TGTGCCAGCAGCTTAAGTCCGCCGAGCTCCTATAATTCACCCCTCCACTTT. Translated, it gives CASSLSPPSSYNSPLHF.

The CDR3 sequence: CASSPGTSGRGSYNEQFF. The CDR3 nucleotides are TGTGCCAGCAGTCCCGGGACTAGCGGAAGGGGTTCCTACAATGAGCAGTTCTTC. V and J are TRBV28 and TRBJ2-1, with 11 bases aligning to TRBD2. Germline V gene lookup returns CDR1 MDHEN and CDR2 SYDVKM. This CDR3 is built from 18 residues. V lost 5 bases to trimming and J lost 1 base; unmatched junction nucleotides: 10.

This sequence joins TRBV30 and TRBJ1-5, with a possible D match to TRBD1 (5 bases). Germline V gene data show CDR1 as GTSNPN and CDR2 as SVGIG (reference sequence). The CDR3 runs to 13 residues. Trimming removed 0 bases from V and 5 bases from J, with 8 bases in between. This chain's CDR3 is CAWSVTRDQPQHF. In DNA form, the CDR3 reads TGTGCCTGGAGTGTTACCAGGGATCAGCCCCAGCATTTT.

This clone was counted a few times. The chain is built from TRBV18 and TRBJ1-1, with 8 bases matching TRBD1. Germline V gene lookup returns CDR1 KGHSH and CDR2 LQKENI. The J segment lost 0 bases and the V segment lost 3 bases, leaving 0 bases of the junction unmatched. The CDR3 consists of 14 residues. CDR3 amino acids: CASSPDRVNTEAFF. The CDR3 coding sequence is TGTGCCAGCTCACCGGACAGGGTGAACACTGAAGCTTTCTTT.

The CDR3 DNA follows: TGTGCCAGCAGTTACTCCCGCCTTAATGAAAAACTGTTTTTT. Translation: CASSYSRLNEKLFF. The chain has TRBV6-5 and TRBJ1-4; no firm D call. V lost 0 bases and J lost 4, with 6 bases in between. CDR1 and CDR2 (germline): MNHEY, SVGAGI. The CDR3 runs to 14 residues.

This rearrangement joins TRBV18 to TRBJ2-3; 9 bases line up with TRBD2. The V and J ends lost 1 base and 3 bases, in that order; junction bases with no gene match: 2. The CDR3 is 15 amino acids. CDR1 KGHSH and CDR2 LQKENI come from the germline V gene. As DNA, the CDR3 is TGTGCCAGCTCACCACTAGCGGGGGTGACAGATACGCAGTATTTT. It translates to CASSPLAGVTDTQYF. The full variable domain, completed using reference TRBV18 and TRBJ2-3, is NAGVMQNPRHLVRRRGQEARLRCSPMKGHSHVYWYRQLPEEGLKFMVYLQKENIIDESGMPKERFSAEFPKEGPSILRIQQVVRGDSAAYFCASSPLAGVTDTQYFGPGTRLTVL.

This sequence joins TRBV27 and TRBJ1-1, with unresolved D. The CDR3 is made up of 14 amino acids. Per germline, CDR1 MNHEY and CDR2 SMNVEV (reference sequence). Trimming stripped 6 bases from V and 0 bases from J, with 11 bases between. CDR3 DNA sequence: TGTGCCAGCAGCTCAGGTCTCATGAACACTGAAGCTTTCTTT. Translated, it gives CASSSGLMNTEAFF.

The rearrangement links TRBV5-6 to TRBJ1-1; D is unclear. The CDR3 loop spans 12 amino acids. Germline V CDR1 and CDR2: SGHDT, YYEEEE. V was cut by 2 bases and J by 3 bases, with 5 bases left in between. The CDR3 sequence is CASSFWDTEAFF. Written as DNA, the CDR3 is TGTGCCAGCAGCTTTTGGGACACTGAAGCTTTCTTT. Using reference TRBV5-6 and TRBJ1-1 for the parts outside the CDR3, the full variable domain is DAGVTQSPTHLIKTRGQQVTLRCSPKSGHDTVSWYQQALGQGPQFIFQYYEEEERQRGNFPDRFSGHQFPNYSSELNVNALLLGDSALYLCASSFWDTEAFFGQGTRLTVV.

The CDR3 DNA sequence: TGTGCCAGCAGCGTAGAGGGCGGGACAGGGTTGATTCGCACCGGGGAGCTGTTTTTT. Translation: CASSVEGGTGLIRTGELFF. The rearrangement links TRBV9 to TRBJ2-2, with 9 positions matching TRBD1. The CDR3 totals 19 residues. Germline lookup yields CDR1 SGDLS and CDR2 YYNGEE. Trimming cost V 0 bases and J 4 bases; bases outside gene matches: 13.

CDR3 protein: CASSPEEGRGYTF. The CDR3 coding sequence is TGTGCCAGCTCACCTGAGGAAGGGCGCGGCTACACCTTC. The chain is built from TRBV18 and TRBJ1-2; D not resolved. The CDR3 is 13 residues long. From germline, CDR1 is KGHSH and CDR2 LQKENI. V dropped 3 bases and J dropped 8 bases, with 13 bases sitting between them.

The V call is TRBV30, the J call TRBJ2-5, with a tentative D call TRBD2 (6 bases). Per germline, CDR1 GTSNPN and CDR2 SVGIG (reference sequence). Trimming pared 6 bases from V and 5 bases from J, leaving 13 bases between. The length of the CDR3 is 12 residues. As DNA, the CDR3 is TGTGCCTGCGGCGGGGACGGGGAGACCCAGTACTTC. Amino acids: CACGGDGETQYF.

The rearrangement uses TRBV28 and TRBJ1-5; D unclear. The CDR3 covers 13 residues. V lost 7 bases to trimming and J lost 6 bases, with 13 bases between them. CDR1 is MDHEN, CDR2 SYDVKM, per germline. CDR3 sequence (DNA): TGTGCCAGCACCGAAGTGGCTTTTCAGCCCCAGCATTTT. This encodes CASTEVAFQPQHF. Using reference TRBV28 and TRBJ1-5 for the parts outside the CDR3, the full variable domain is DVKVTQSSRYLVKRTGEKVFLECVQDMDHENMFWYRQDPGLGLRLIYFSYDVKMKEKGDIPEGYSVSREKKERFSLILESASTNQTSMYLCASTEVAFQPQHFGDGTRLSIL.

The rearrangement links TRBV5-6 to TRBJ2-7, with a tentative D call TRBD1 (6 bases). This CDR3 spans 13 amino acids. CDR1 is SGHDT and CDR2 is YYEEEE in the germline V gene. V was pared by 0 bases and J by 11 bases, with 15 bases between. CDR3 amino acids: CASSLAGTPGEYF. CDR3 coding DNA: TGTGCCAGCAGCTTGGCCGGGACACCTGGCGAGTACTTC.

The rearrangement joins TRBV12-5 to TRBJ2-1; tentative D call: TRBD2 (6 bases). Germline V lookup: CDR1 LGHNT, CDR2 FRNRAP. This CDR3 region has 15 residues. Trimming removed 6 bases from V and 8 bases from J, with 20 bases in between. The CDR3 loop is CASGNQAGRGDEQFF. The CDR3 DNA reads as TGTGCTAGTGGGAATCAAGCGGGTCGGGGCGATGAGCAGTTCTTC.